These 4 T cell receptor beta chains came from one sample sequenced in a study of shared clonotypes between healthy human individuals. Repertoires were generated with immunoSEQ multiplex PCR, while TCRdb's copy carries only in-frame clones and drops some. The table has around 980,000 clones, 78% seen once; the top ten hold 0.5% to 0.65%. The sequenced sample was memory CD4+ T cells from PBMCs. Subset described: CD45RA-negative fraction. The receptor set was obtained from a man aged 18 to 30 in good health. Some clones in this sample may be carry-over from other donors' samples.

The chain is built from TRBV28 and TRBJ1-2; a weak D match, TRBD1 (5 bases). This CDR3 has 14 amino acids. The V end lost 2 bases, the J end lost 8 bases, and 15 bases lay between the germline ends. From germline, CDR1 is MDHEN and CDR2 SYDVKM. The CDR3: CASSLAAGHSGYTF. Written as DNA, the CDR3 is TGTGCCAGCAGTTTAGCGGCAGGGCACTCCGGCTACACCTTC.

A note on this clone: This sequence may be a read error, since a much larger clone differs from it by one base. The chain joins TRBV7-8 to TRBJ2-5; D remains ambiguous. CDR3 length: 11 residues. CDR1 is SGHVS, CDR2 FQNEAQ, per germline. Trimming left V 1 base short and J 4 bases short, with 1 base between. CDR3 protein: CASSLVETQYF. The CDR3 DNA reads TGTGCCAGCAGCTTAGTAGAGACCCAGTACTTC. Complete variable domain (other parts from reference TRBV7-8 and TRBJ2-5): GAGVSQSPRYKVAKRGQDVALRCDPISGHVSLFWYQQALGQGPEFLTYFQNEAQLDKSGLPSDRFFAERPEGSVSTLKIQRTQQEDSAVYLCASSLVETQYFGPGTRLLVL.

A few counts support this clone. The V gene is TRBV2, the J gene TRBJ1-2; D is undetermined. V was shortened by 8 bases and J by 4 bases, with 8 bases between the two germline ends. The length of the CDR3 is 11 residues. Germline V lookup: CDR1 SNHLY, CDR2 FYNNEI. The CDR3 is CASQRAYGYTF. CDR3 sequence (DNA): TGTGCCAGCCAGCGGGCCTATGGCTACACCTTC.

The chain carries TRBV29-1 and TRBJ2-3; a possible D gene is TRBD2 (6 bases). The CDR3 has 13 residues. Trimming took 4 bases from V and 1 from J, leaving 9 bases between them. Per the germline V gene, CDR1 is SQVTM and CDR2 is ANQGSEA. The CDR3 DNA reads TGCAGCGTTGTAATAGCGGGCACAGATACGCAGTATTTT. Protein: CSVVIAGTDTQYF.